This TCR beta chain comes out of a study of regulatory T cells in long-lasting Graves disease. Germline CDR1 reads MNHEY; CDR2 reads SVGEGT. CDR3 size: 13 residues. Trimming took 4 bases from V and 4 from J, leaving 8 bases between them. This clonotype occurred many times. The time point: newly diagnosed GD, antithyroid drugs for less than 3 months. PBMC RNA was the source of the TCR library. In building TCR beta libraries, iRepertoire HTBI primers were used together with Arm-PCR of CDR3 regions. MiXCR, applied by TCRdb to the multiplex PCR reads, yields one record per CDR3 protein. The sample comprises under 300,000 distinct CDR3 sequences, 20% to 25% of which are singletons, and approximately 15% rests with the top ten.

The rearrangement uses TRBV6-2 or TRBV6-3 and TRBJ2-1; a possible D gene is TRBD2 (6 bases). The receptor was derived from a female donor with Graves disease. The specimen was peripheral blood mononuclear cells (PBMCs), collected at new diagnosis, from a patient treated with antithyroid drugs. In DNA, the CDR3 is TGTGCCAGCAGTTTAGCGGCTTACAATGAGCAGTTCTTC. Amino acid sequence: CASSLAAYNEQFF.